This entry lists 5 T cell receptor beta chains sequenced from one sample in a study of shared clonotypes between healthy human individuals (dated by TCRdb to the early 2020s). Libraries were made using the immunoSEQ multiplex PCR assay. TCRdb obtained this table from immuneACCESS and retained in-frame rearrangements with V and J assigned. These tables miss some clones; where compared with another copy, unresolved V genes account for less than half of the shortfall, and the remainder is unexplained. This sample comprises 450,000 to 500,000 clones, roughly 80% of them detected only once. The ten biggest clones cover approximately 11% of the sample. The sequenced sample was PBMCs. These receptors were collected from a woman between 40 and 55 years old in good health. Some clones in this sample may be carry-over from other donors' samples.

Of note for this clone: Since a far larger clone is one base different, this is likely a read error. Other DNA sequences from this sample encode an identical CDR3 as well. The V and J genes are TRBV28 and TRBJ2-7; D not resolved. The CDR3 is 12 residues long. The V end lost 6 bases, the J end lost 6 bases, and 12 bases lay between the germline ends. In germline, CDR1 is MDHEN, CDR2 SYDVKM. CDR3: CASSLRQFEQYF. In DNA form, the CDR3 reads TGTGCCAGCAGCCTCCGGCAGTTCGAGCAGTACTTC.

This clone was seen only a few times. This sequence is one base from a far larger clone and is likely a read error. In nucleotides, the CDR3 is TGTGACAGCAGTTGGGACAGCCCTGAGGGTGAAGCTTTCTTT. This gives the protein CDSSWDSPEGEAFF. V is TRBV27 and J is TRBJ1-1; 7 bases match TRBD1. This CDR3 is 14 amino acids long. Germline CDR1 reads MNHEY; CDR2 reads SMNVEV (reference sequence).

A note on this clone: At one of its ends the junction is not consistent with the germline gene, which may arise from a read error. The chain is built from TRBV30 and TRBJ2-1, with D possibly TRBD2 on 6 matching bases. This CDR3 region has 14 residues. The germline gives CDR1 GTSNPN, CDR2 SVGIG (reference sequence). The CDR3 protein is CAWSFGLPYSEQFF. In DNA, the CDR3 is TGTGCCTGGAGTTTTGGACTACCCTACAGTGAGCAGTTCTTC.

Concerning this clone: A much larger clone lies one base from this, so it may be a read error. It is likely a read error, because the conserved phenylalanine at the end of the CDR3 is missing. The chain combines TRBV28 with TRBJ2-3; no clear D. Germline V lookup: CDR1 MDHEN, CDR2 SYDVKM. CDR3 length equals 12 residues. V was cut by 6 bases and J by 10 bases, with 14 bases left in between. The DNA for the CDR3 is TGTGCCAGCAGCTTAGGGTCGGCGGCGCAGTATCTT. As protein: CASSLGSAAQYL.

The chain links TRBV28 to TRBJ1-1; the D is unclear. In germline, CDR1 is MDHEN, CDR2 SYDVKM. Trimming removed 2 bases from V and 3 bases from J, with 7 bases in between. The length of the CDR3 is 13 residues. CDR3 DNA sequence: TGTGCCAGCAGTTTAGATCGGTACACTGAAGCTTTCTTT. This sequence encodes CASSLDRYTEAFF.